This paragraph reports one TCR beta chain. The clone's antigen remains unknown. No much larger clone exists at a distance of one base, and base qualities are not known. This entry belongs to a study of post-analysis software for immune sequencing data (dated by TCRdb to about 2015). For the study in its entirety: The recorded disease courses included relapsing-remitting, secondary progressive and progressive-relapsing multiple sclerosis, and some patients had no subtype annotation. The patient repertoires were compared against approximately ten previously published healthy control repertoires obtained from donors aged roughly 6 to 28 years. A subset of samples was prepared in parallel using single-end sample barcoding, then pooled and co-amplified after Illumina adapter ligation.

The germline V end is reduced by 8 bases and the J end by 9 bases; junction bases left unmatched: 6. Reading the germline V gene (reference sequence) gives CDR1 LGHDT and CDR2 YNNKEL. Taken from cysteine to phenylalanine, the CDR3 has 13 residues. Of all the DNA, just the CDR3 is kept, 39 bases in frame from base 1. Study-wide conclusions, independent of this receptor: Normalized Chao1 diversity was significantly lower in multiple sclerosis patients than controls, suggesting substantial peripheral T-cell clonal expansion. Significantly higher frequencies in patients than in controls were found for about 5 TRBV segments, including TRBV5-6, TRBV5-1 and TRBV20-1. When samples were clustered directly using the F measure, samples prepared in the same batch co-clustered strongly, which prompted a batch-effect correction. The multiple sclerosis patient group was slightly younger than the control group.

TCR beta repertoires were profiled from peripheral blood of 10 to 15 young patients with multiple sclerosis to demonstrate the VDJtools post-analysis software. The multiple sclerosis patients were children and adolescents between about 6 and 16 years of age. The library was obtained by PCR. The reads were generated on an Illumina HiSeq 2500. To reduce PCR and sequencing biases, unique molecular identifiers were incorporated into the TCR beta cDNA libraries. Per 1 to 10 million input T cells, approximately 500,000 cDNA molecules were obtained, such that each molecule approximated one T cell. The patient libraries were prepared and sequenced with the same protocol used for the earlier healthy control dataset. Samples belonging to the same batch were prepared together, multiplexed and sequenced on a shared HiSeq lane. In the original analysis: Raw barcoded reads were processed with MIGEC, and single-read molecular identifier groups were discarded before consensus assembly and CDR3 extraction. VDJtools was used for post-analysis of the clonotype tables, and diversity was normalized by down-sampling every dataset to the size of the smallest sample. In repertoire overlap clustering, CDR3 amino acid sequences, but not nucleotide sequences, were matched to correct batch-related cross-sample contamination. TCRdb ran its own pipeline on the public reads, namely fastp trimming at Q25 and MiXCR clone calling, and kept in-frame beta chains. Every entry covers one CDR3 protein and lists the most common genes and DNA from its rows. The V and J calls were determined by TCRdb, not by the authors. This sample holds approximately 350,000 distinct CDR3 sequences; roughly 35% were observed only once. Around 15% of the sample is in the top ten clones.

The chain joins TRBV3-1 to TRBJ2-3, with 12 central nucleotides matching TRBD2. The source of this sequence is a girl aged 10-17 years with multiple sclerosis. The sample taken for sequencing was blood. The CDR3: CASGLAGGGTQYF. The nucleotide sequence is TGTGCCAGCGGGCTAGCGGGGGGGGGAACGCAGTATTTT.